This is a list of T cell receptor beta chains from one sample in a study of beta chain features in type 1 diabetes. The repertoire was sequenced with immunoSEQ multiplex PCR; TCRdb's copy has only in-frame clones and lacks some. The table shows hundreds of thousands of clones, with 15% to 20% occurring only once. The sequencing input was naive CD4+ T cells from blood. The source is a young woman in good health. Both conserved end residues are part of each CDR3. The D gene is left open where the match is weak. The listing skips clone size in some rows; elsewhere it reads once, few, many or a size class.

clone_size	d_call	v_call	j_call	cdr3_nt	cdr3_aa
-	-	TRBV28	TRBJ2-7	TGTGCCAGCAGTTCCGACCGGGCCTACTACGAGCAGTACTTC	CASSSDRAYYEQYF
-	-	TRBV19	TRBJ1-1	TGTGCCAGCACCGGACGGACTGAAGCTTTCTTT	CASTGRTEAFF
few	TRBD2	TRBV28	TRBJ2-7	TGTGCCAGCAGCCCCAGCGGGGCTAGTTCCTACGAGCAGTACTTC	CASSPSGASSYEQYF
-	-	TRBV5-1	TRBJ1-1	TGCGCCAGCAGCTTGTCACCAACGGGGACTGAAGCTTTCTTT	CASSLSPTGTEAFF
-	-	TRBV7-9	TRBJ2-3	TGTGCCAGCAGCCAAGACGCTAGCCACACAGATACGCAGTATTTT	CASSQDASHTDTQYF
-	TRBD2	TRBV4-2	TRBJ2-7	TGTGCCAGCAGCCAAGGGTTCCCTAGCGGGAGCTACGAGCAGTACTTC	CASSQGFPSGSYEQYF
few	-	TRBV9	TRBJ2-7	TGTGCCAGCAGCGTGGATCTTAGCGGAGCCTACGAGCAGTACTTC	CASSVDLSGAYEQYF
few	TRBD1	TRBV5-6	TRBJ1-2	TGTGCCAGCAGCGAACCTACAGGGGACGACTATGGCTACACCTTC	CASSEPTGDDYGYTF
few	-	TRBV7-2	TRBJ1-5	TGTGCCAGCAGCTTCAGGCAGGGCGGTCAGCCCCAGCATTTT	CASSFRQGGQPQHF
few	TRBD2	TRBV27	TRBJ2-3	TGTGCCAGCAGTTTACGGCGGGAGGGCATGACAGATACGCAGTATTTT	CASSLRREGMTDTQYF
few	-	TRBV28	TRBJ1-5	TGTGCCACAATGGAGCAGGGAGGGAATCAGCCCCAGCATTTT	CATMEQGGNQPQHF
-	TRBD2	TRBV10-3	TRBJ2-2	TGTGCCATCAGCGCCCAAATAGCGGGAGGCGGGGAGCTGTTTTTT	CAISAQIAGGGELFF
-	-	TRBV4-3	TRBJ1-2	TGCGCCAGCAGCCAACATGGTTATAGGACGGACTATGGCTACACCTTC	CASSQHGYRTDYGYTF
few	-	TRBV6-5	TRBJ1-1	TGTGCCAGCAGCTACGGTGGACACGGGAACACTGAAGCTTTCTTT	CASSYGGHGNTEAFF
few	TRBD2	TRBV7-8	TRBJ2-1	TGTGCCAGCACCCCCGGGACTAGCGGGATATCGACCTACAATGAGCAGTTCTTC	CASTPGTSGISTYNEQFF
few	TRBD2	TRBV19	TRBJ2-7	TGTGCCAGTAGTATACGAGCGGGAGTCTCCTACGAGCAGTACTTC	CASSIRAGVSYEQYF
-	-	TRBV6-1	TRBJ1-4	TGTGCCAGCAGTGAGAGGGGGGGACGGACTAATGAAAAACTGTTTTTT	CASSERGGRTNEKLFF